This T cell receptor beta chain was observed in a study of Graves' ophthalmopathy and Graves' hyperthyroidism. Regarding the study as a whole: Classification of ophthalmopathy versus stable hyperthyroidism by a 13-signature model yielded just under 90% sensitivity and around 80% specificity. Most expanded thyroid clonotypes above 0.001 frequency also appeared in blood.

The study enrolled ophthalmopathy donors with moderate-to-severe activity, CAS ≥3, NOSPECS ≥4 and duration under 3 months. Establishment of the diagnosis relied upon clinical symptoms, serum thyroxine, TRAb, thyroid ultrasound and orbital computed tomography. RNA transcripts were the template, and TCR beta CDR3 regions were amplified from them. RT-PCR with HTBI primers came first, then second-round multiplex PCR. TCRdb used MiXCR to reprocess the multiplex PCR reads, holding one entry per CDR3 protein. The table includes some 400,000 distinct CDR3 sequences, around 16% detected once. In germline, CDR1 is MDHEN, CDR2 SYDVKM. With 4 bases clipped from V and 5 bases from J, the junction kept 13 bases outside the gene matches. The CDR3 runs 16 residues. In this sample, this clonotype turned up many times. What it binds is unknown.

The sequencing input was peripheral blood. The sequence came from a young woman with Graves' ophthalmopathy. V and J are TRBV28 and TRBJ1-1, with 7 positions matching TRBD1. The CDR3 DNA reads as TGTGCCAGCAGTTCCCATTCGACGAGGGGGCAAACTGAAGCTTTCTTT. It specifies CASSSHSTRGQTEAFF.